The 24 T cell receptor delta chains given below trace back to one sample, sequenced in a study of gamma-delta T cells after stem cell transplantation. TCRdb reprocessed the RT-PCR reads through CATT. The profile shows over 2,000 delta-chain clones, around 8% of them singletons. Sequencing used gamma-delta T cells. The source of these receptors is a human donor. It is not recorded whose cells these are; they may come from a transplant donor.

This clone has just a few counts. A much larger clone lies a single base off, so this may be a read error. V gene TRDV2 combines with J gene TRDJ1; D is unclear. This CDR3 contains 19 residues. Germline values: CDR1 GEAIGNYY, CDR2 EKD. V was trimmed by 1 base and J by 0 bases, leaving 23 bases between them. Here the CDR3 DNA reads TGTGCCTGTGACACACTTAGTACGAACCAAGACCCCGACACCGATAAACTCATCTTT. It codes for CACDTLSTNQDPDTDKLIF.

This clone occurred a few times. The protein TCRdb lists belongs to a much larger clone and differs from this DNA's translation at residue 7, which points to a read error; the protein shown is made from the DNA. This sequence joins TRDV2 and TRDJ1; D not certain. Germline CDR1 GEAIGNYY, CDR2 EKD. Between the trimmed V and J ends, which lost 0 bases and 2 bases, there was a span of 15 bases. The CDR3 is made up of 16 amino acids. The CDR3 loop is CACDTLGSLTTDKLIF. CDR3 DNA: TGTGCCTGTGACACCCTCGGATCTCTAACGACCGATAAACTCATCTTT.

By share of the sample, this clone is medium-sized. This chain links TRDV1 with TRDJ1; tentative D call: TRDD2 (6 bases). The ends were cut back, 5 bases at V and 1 base at J, with 38 bases in the middle. CDR3 length equals 23 residues. Germline-derived CDR1 and CDR2 are TSWWSYY and QGS. CDR3 residues: CALGNCLPPRVRATSGTTDKLIF. DNA of the CDR3: TGTGCTCTTGGGAACTGCCTTCCCCCGAGGGTGAGGGCTACCTCGGGGACCACCGATAAACTCATCTTT.

This clone rates as large. The sample contains more than one DNA sequence encoding this CDR3. The chain links TRDV2 to TRDJ1; the match to TRDD3 covers 11 bases. Germline V gives CDR1 GEAIGNYY, CDR2 EKD. J lost 3 bases, V lost 0 bases, and 2 bases had no gene match. CDR3 length: 15 amino acids. The CDR3 here is CACDTLGDTPDKLIF. CDR3 DNA sequence: TGTGCCTGTGACACCCTGGGGGATACTCCCGATAAACTCATCTTT.

With regard to this clone: A far larger clone is just one base off, so this is likely a read error. CDR3 in DNA: TGTGCCTGTGACACCGTATTCCGAGGGATTAGCAACACCTATAAACTCATCTTT. Its protein is CACDTVFRGISNTYKLIF. The rearrangement links TRDV2 to TRDJ1; D is possibly TRDD3 (5 bases). The germline V gene has CDR1 GEAIGNYY and CDR2 EKD. The CDR3 has 18 residues.

There are a few counts of this clone. The rearrangement uses TRDV2 and TRDJ1; TRDD3 is a possible D gene (5 bases). CDR1 and CDR2 (germline): GEAIGNYY, EKD. V gave up 4 bases and J gave up 1 base, with 15 bases separating them. The CDR3 runs to 15 residues. CDR3 residues: CACDKLGPFTDKLIF. The CDR3 region has the DNA TGTGCCTGTGATAAGTTGGGGCCGTTCACCGATAAACTCATCTTT.

Here the CDR3 reads CACYGVLGDTRMMGYTDKLIF. CDR3 nucleotides: TGTGCCTGTTACGGAGTACTGGGGGATACGCGAATGATGGGGTACACCGATAAACTCATCTTT. The rearrangement links TRDV2 to TRDJ1; 13 positions agree with TRDD3. Trimming removed 6 bases from V and 0 bases from J; junction bases left unmatched: 21. The germline V gene has CDR1 GEAIGNYY and CDR2 EKD. CDR3 length equals 21 residues.

With regard to this clone: Within the sample, other DNA sequences also encode this same CDR3. The V gene is TRDV1, the J gene TRDJ1; 9 bases fit TRDD3. This CDR3 comprises 22 residues. In germline, CDR1 is TSWWSYY, CDR2 QGS. J gave up 4 bases and V 2 bases, and 26 bases lay outside the gene matches. Here the CDR3 DNA reads TGTGCTCTTGGGGAAAATGAAGTACGTCGGGCGTACTGGGGGACACGAGGCGATAAACTCATCTTT. Amino acids: CALGENEVRRAYWGTRGDKLIF.

Details on this clone: Germline is not matched at one junction end, which may reflect a read error. The gene calls are TRDV2 and TRDJ1, with TRDD3 matching 7 bases. The CDR3 runs 21 residues. In germline, CDR1 is GEAIGNYY, CDR2 EKD. This CDR3 is CACDTLPTLVDTGPYTAKLIF. The CDR3 DNA reads as TGTGCCTGTGACACTCTCCCTACCCTGGTGGATACGGGACCTTACACCGCTAAACTCATCTTT.

In the case of this clone: This likely traces to a read error, being one base from a far larger clone. Other DNA sequences of this sample code for an identical CDR3. V and J are TRDV2 and TRDJ1, with 13 bases that match TRDD3. The CDR3 extends over 19 amino acids. CDR1 is GEAIGNYY and CDR2 is EKD in the germline V gene. CDR3 in DNA: TGTGCCTGTGACACCGTCGAACTGGGGGATACGTCCCACCCCGATAAACTCATATTT. It translates to CACDTVELGDTSHPDKLIF.

The rearrangement joins TRDV1 to TRDJ1; tentative D call: TRDD2 (5 bases). The CDR3 has 14 residues. V lost 3 bases and J 2 bases, leaving 10 bases between the germline ends. Germline V gene sequence: CDR1 TSWWSYY, CDR2 QGS. DNA for the CDR3: TGTGCTCTTGGGGATACCTACTCGACCGATAAACTCATCTTT. Translating it yields CALGDTYSTDKLIF.

In its sample, this clone is large. The chain recombines TRDV2 with TRDJ3; 10 bases line up with TRDD3. The CDR3 runs to 20 residues. Per the germline V gene, CDR1 is GEAIGNYY and CDR2 is EKD. V shed 2 bases and J 0 bases; nucleotides not matched to a gene: 9. CDR3 region: CACDKLGDFKDSWDTRQMFF. CDR3 bases: TGTGCCTGTGACAAACTGGGGGATTTCAAGGACTCCTGGGACACCCGACAGATGTTTTTC.

Only a few counts were recorded for this clone. A far larger clone is just one base off, so this is likely a read error. V and J are TRDV2 and TRDJ2; TRDD3 matches at 8 bases. This CDR3 has 15 amino acids. Germline CDR1 is GEAIGNYY and CDR2 is EKD. CDR3 nucleotide sequence: TGTGCCTGTGTGAAAGGGATACGCTTGACAACACAACTCTTCTTT. It codes for CACVKGIRLTTQLFF.

This clone was counted a few times. TCRdb assigns this DNA the protein of a much larger clone, which departs from its translation at residue 12; this likely reflects a read error, and the protein shown comes from translating the DNA. This chain links TRDV2 with TRDJ3; D is uncertain. This CDR3 is built from 19 residues. CDR1 is GEAIGNYY and CDR2 is EKD in the germline V gene. The CDR3 DNA follows: TGTGCCTGTGACACCGTACAATTAAAGAGCTCCCGGGACACCCGACAGATGTTTTTC. Translating gives CACDTVQLKSSRDTRQMFF.

In its sample, this clone was seen a few times. A far larger clone is just one base off, so this is likely a read error. This sequence joins TRDV2 and TRDJ3, with 9 bases fitting TRDD3. This CDR3 has 21 amino acids. The ends lost 0 bases at V and 2 bases at J; junction bases unmatched: 13. The germline V gene has CDR1 GEAIGNYY and CDR2 EKD. The CDR3 region is CACDTVATGGPRTWDTRQMFF. As DNA, the CDR3 is TGTGCCTGTGACACCGTCGCAACTGGGGGACCCAGAACCTGGGACACCCGACAGATGTTTTTC.

As to this clone: At one boundary the junction diverges from the germline segment, which might be a read error. The rearrangement links TRDV2 to TRDJ1; 8 bases map to TRDD3. The V gene's germline CDR1 is GEAIGNYY and CDR2 EKD. The CDR3 has 19 residues. The CDR3 protein is CACDTISPTGGLYTDNLIF. The CDR3 nucleotides read TGTGCCTGTGACACAATCTCGCCTACTGGGGGCCTGTACACCGATAACCTCATCTTT.

This clone has just a few counts. V is TRDV2 and J is TRDJ1, with 13 bases aligning to TRDD3. The trim removed 3 bases at V and 2 bases at J, leaving 17 bases unmatched. The CDR3 has 20 amino acids. Germline-derived CDR1 and CDR2 are GEAIGNYY and EKD. This CDR3 reads CACDPVLRLGDTHGTDKLIF. The CDR3 DNA follows: TGTGCCTGTGACCCGGTTCTACGACTGGGGGATACGCACGGAACCGATAAACTCATCTTT.

By share of the sample, this clone is medium-sized (0.01 to 0.1%). The rearrangement uses TRDV2 and TRDJ1, with TRDD3 matching 10 bases. This CDR3 is 19 amino acids long. V shed 0 bases, J shed 2 bases, and the junction held 14 bases outside the gene matches. Germline V gives CDR1 GEAIGNYY, CDR2 EKD. DNA for the CDR3: TGTGCCTGTGACACCATCCGTACTGGGGGATGGGACCCTACCGATAAACTCATCTTT. Its protein product is CACDTIRTGGWDPTDKLIF.

By sample share, this clone is large. The sample holds other DNA sequences that translate to the same CDR3. The rearrangement links TRDV1 to TRDJ1; 8 bases match TRDD3. Trimming took 0 bases from V and 10 from J; bases not matched to a gene: 10. CDR3 size: 15 residues. CDR1 TSWWSYY and CDR2 QGS come from the germline V gene. The CDR3 region is CALGELPLLGGRLIF. The CDR3 DNA is TGTGCTCTTGGGGAACTACCCCTACTGGGGGGTCGACTCATCTTT.

By its share, this clone is medium-sized. The chain couples TRDV2 to TRDJ1, with 11 bases aligning to TRDD3. V lost 0 bases, J lost 0 bases, and 14 bases stayed unmatched. The CDR3 runs to 20 residues. CDR1 is GEAIGNYY and CDR2 is EKD in the germline V gene. The DNA for the CDR3 is TGTGCCTGTGACACCGTAATGGGGGATACGAAGAGGGAGTACACCGATAAACTCATCTTT. This translates into CACDTVMGDTKREYTDKLIF.

This clone came up a few times. With only one base between it and a far larger clone, this is likely a read error. The genes are TRDV2 and TRDJ1; 7 nucleotides match TRDD3. The V gene end was trimmed by 3 bases and the J gene end by 0 bases; junction bases not matched to a gene: 9. CDR1 is GEAIGNYY and CDR2 is EKD in the germline V gene. The CDR3 sequence is 16 residues long. DNA for the CDR3: TGTGCCTGTGACGGGCTGGGGGCGGGTTACACCGATAAACTCATCTTT. Its protein is CACDGLGAGYTDKLIF.

By share of the sample, this clone is large. DNA for the CDR3: TGTGCCTGTGACACCCTGGGGATAGGGGGGACCGATAAACTCATCTTT. It is translated as CACDTLGIGGTDKLIF. This chain links TRDV2 with TRDJ1, with 7 bases lining up with TRDD3. Germline V gene sequence: CDR1 GEAIGNYY, CDR2 EKD. The CDR3 extends over 16 amino acids. J lost 2 bases, V lost 0 bases, and 8 bases had no gene match.

This clone was counted a few times. With only one base between it and a far larger clone, this is likely a read error. Additional DNA sequences in this sample encode the identical CDR3. CDR3 nucleotides: TGCGCCTGTGACACCGTGGCAAGTACTGGGGGATACGCCGCCGATAAACTCATCTTT. Amino acid sequence: CACDTVASTGGYAADKLIF. The rearrangement links TRDV2 to TRDJ1; 13 bases are shared with TRDD3. The CDR3 runs to 19 residues. Germline V CDR1 and CDR2: GEAIGNYY, EKD.

This clone came up a few times. The junction differs from germline at one of its ends, possibly a read error. The CDR3 nucleotides read TGTGCCTCCGTAATTCTGGGGGCTCCCCCCGATAACCTCATCTTT. Protein product: CASVILGAPPDNLIF. The J gene is TRDJ1, the V gene TRDV2, with TRDD3 matching over 7 bases. Per germline, CDR1 GEAIGNYY and CDR2 EKD. The length of the CDR3 is 15 residues.